The 10 T cell receptor beta chains below come from one sample, sequenced in a study of blood T cells in healthy people across ages. Combining a sample-barcoded 5' primer with a J-beta primer mix, a second PCR ran for roughly 6 to 12 cycles. TCRdb fed the 5' RACE reads into MiXCR, producing one record per CDR3 protein. The table shows roughly 800,000 distinct CDR3 sequences, with 58% occurring only once. The source material was blood. The source of these receptors is a man aged 25 to 40 in good health.

J is TRBJ2-7 and V is TRBV20-1; weak D call: TRBD2 (5 bases). Germline-derived CDR1 and CDR2 are DFQATT and SNEGSKA (reference sequence). With 3 bases removed from V and 3 bases from J, the gap between germline ends came to 15 bases. The CDR3 contains 14 residues. For the CDR3, the DNA is TGCAGTGCTAGCCCTCGCGGAGGATACTACGAGCAGTACTTC. This codes for CSASPRGGYYEQYF.

With regard to this clonotype: Just one base apart from a much larger clone, this may be a read error. The genes are TRBV10-3 and TRBJ1-4; no clear D gene. Germline V gene data show CDR1 as ENHRY and CDR2 as SYGVKD. V was trimmed by 2 bases and J by 9 bases, leaving 7 bases between them. The CDR3 contains 12 residues. The CDR3 coding sequence is TGTGCCATCAGTGAGGATCGCAAAAAACTGTTTTTT. It is translated as CAISEDRKKLFF.

V usage is TRBV5-4 and J usage is TRBJ2-7; 9 nucleotides agree with TRBD1. J gave up 6 bases and V 3 bases, and 7 bases lay outside the gene matches. The CDR3 is 14 residues long. Germline V gives CDR1 SGHNT, CDR2 YYREEE (reference sequence). The CDR3 spells CASSSRTGDTEQYF. Here the CDR3 DNA reads TGTGCCAGCAGCTCTCGGACAGGGGACACCGAGCAGTACTTC.

In this sample, this clonotype turned up once. The chain is built from TRBV28 and TRBJ2-5; unclear D gene. This CDR3 region has 12 residues. Germline values: CDR1 MDHEN, CDR2 SYDVKM. The V gene lost 9 bases and the J gene lost 1 base, with 9 bases spanning the gap. The DNA for the CDR3 is TGTGCCAGTCGAAGGGTCCAAGAGACCCAGTACTTC. Protein sequence: CASRRVQETQYF.

This chain links TRBV20-1 with TRBJ2-1; 11 positions agree with TRBD2. The better agreement between TRBJ2-7 and the DNA end casts doubt on the J call. The CDR3 is 14 amino acids. The germline gives CDR1 DFQATT, CDR2 SNEGSKA (reference sequence). The CDR3 nucleotides read TGCAGTGCTTCGGGACTAGCGGATTACAATGAGCAGTACTTC. Residues: CSASGLADYNEQYF.

The chain joins TRBV12-3 or TRBV12-4 to TRBJ2-4; unclear D gene. This CDR3 spans 15 amino acids. The V end lost 5 bases, the J end lost 0 bases, and 11 bases lay between the germline ends. The CDR3 here is CASSSLFLAKNIQYF. The CDR3 DNA reads TGTGCCAGCAGTAGCCTATTTCTAGCCAAAAACATTCAGTACTTC.

This chain connects TRBV20-1 to TRBJ2-5; tentative D call: TRBD2 (5 bases). This CDR3 contains 14 residues. Germline V lookup: CDR1 DFQATT, CDR2 SNEGSKA (reference sequence). Trimming removed 0 bases at V and 5 bases at J, with 13 bases between. The CDR3 spells CSAREPGIGETQYF. DNA for the CDR3: TGCAGTGCTAGAGAGCCGGGGATCGGGGAGACCCAGTACTTC.

As for this clonotype: An end of the junction differs from the germline gene, which may be a read error. V is TRBV7-9 and J is TRBJ2-3; D remains ambiguous. Germline CDR1 is SEHNR and CDR2 is FQNEAQ (reference sequence). This CDR3 comprises 16 residues. DNA for the CDR3: TGTGTCAGCAGCTTGTTGTTATTGCGGAACACAGATACGCAGTATTTT. It is translated as CVSSLLLLRNTDTQYF.

Only a few counts were recorded for this clonotype. The CDR3 region has the DNA TGTGCTAGTGGTTTGGGACAGGCATTACGGGAGCAGTACTTC. This codes for CASGLGQALREQYF. The J gene is TRBJ2-7, the V gene TRBV12-5; weak D call: TRBD1 (6 bases). V gave up 1 base and J gave up 7 bases, with 14 bases separating them. The length of the CDR3 is 14 residues. CDR1 and CDR2 (germline): LGHNT, FRNRAP.

J is TRBJ1-2 and V is TRBV5-6; D unresolved. CDR1 is SGHDT, CDR2 YYEEEE, per germline. The CDR3 runs to 14 residues. Trimming took off 0 bases at V and 0 bases at J, with 6 bases between the two ends. The CDR3: CASSLARANYGYTF. The CDR3 DNA follows: TGTGCCAGCAGCTTGGCCAGAGCTAACTATGGCTACACCTTC.